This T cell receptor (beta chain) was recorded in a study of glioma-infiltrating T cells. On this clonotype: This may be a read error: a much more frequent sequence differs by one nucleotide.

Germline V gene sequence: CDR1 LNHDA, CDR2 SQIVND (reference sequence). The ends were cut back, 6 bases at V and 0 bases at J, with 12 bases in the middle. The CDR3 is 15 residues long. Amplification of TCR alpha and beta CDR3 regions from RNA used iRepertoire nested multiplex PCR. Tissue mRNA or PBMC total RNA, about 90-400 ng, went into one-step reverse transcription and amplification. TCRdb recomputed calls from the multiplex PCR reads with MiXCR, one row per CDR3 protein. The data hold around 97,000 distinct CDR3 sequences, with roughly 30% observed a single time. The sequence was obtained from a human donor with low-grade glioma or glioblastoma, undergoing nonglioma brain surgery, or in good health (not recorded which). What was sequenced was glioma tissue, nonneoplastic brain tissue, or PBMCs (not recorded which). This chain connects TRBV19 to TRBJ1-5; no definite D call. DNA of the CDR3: TGTGCCAGTAGAATTGGGCAGCGTAGCAATCAGCCCCAGCATTTT. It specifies CASRIGQRSNQPQHF. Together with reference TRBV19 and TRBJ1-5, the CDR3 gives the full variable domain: DGGITQSPKYLFRKEGQNVTLSCEQNLNHDAMYWYRQDPGQGLRLIYYSQIVNDFQKGDIAEGYSVSREKKESFPLTVTSAQKNPTAFYLCASRIGQRSNQPQHFGDGTRLSIL.